Shown below are 13 T cell receptor beta chains from a single sample sequenced in a study of cytomegalovirus exposure and HLA in healthy donors. Vbeta (60) and Jbeta (13) primers were used in the PCR. The method was immunoSEQ multiplex PCR; TCRdb's version includes in-frame clones alone and lacks a portion of them. This table holds approximately 80,000 clones, around 70% found once. Specimen: PBMCs. The receptor source for this set is a woman in her thirties or forties in good health and CMV-seropositive.

This clone was observed a handful of times. The chain has TRBV7-2 and TRBJ2-4; 9 positions match TRBD2. The length of the CDR3 is 16 residues. V dropped 2 bases and J dropped 4; count of bases not matched to a gene: 6. Germline V gives CDR1 SGHTA, CDR2 FQGNSA. The CDR3 DNA reads as TGTGCCAGCAGCTTATACGCTAGCGGGATTAAAAACATTCAGTACTTC. It is translated as CASSLYASGIKNIQYF.

DNA for the CDR3: TGTGCCAGTAAAAAGCCGGGACAGACGAACTATGGCTACACCTTC. Protein sequence: CASKKPGQTNYGYTF. The genes are TRBV19 and TRBJ1-2; 7 bases are shared with TRBD1. V shed 7 bases and J 2 bases; nucleotides not matched to a gene: 10. Germline V gene lookup returns CDR1 LNHDA and CDR2 SQIVND (reference sequence). The CDR3 runs 15 residues. Looking up the rest from reference TRBV19 and TRBJ1-2 gives the full variable domain: DGGITQSPKYLFRKEGQNVTLSCEQNLNHDAMYWYRQDPGQGLRLIYYSQIVNDFQKGDIAEGYSVSREKKESFPLTVTSAQKNPTAFYLCASKKPGQTNYGYTFGSGTRLTVV.

This clone came up once. This rearrangement joins TRBV29-1 to TRBJ1-1; 8 positions match TRBD1. This CDR3 spans 12 amino acids. Looked up from germline, CDR1 is SQVTM and CDR2 is ANQGSEA. Trimming cost V 6 bases and J 5 bases; bases outside gene matches: 5. The CDR3 DNA follows: TGCAGCGTGGGGGACAGGCTAACTGAAGCTTTCTTT. This codes for CSVGDRLTEAFF.

The V call is TRBV6-6, the J call TRBJ2-7, with D maybe TRBD1 (6 bases). Germline V gives CDR1 MNHNY, CDR2 SVGAGI (reference sequence). The CDR3 runs to 16 residues. V lost 7 bases, J lost 7 bases, and 26 bases lay in between. As DNA, the CDR3 is TGTGCCAGCAAATACGAACGTGTGGGCTTCACAGGGGAGCAGTACTTC. Its translation is CASKYERVGFTGEQYF.

The chain has TRBV4-2 and TRBJ1-4, with D possibly TRBD1 on 6 matching bases. Trimming took off 0 bases at V and 7 bases at J, with 15 bases between the two ends. CDR1 and CDR2 from the germline V gene are LGHNA and YNFKEQ. This CDR3 contains 16 residues. The CDR3 DNA follows: TGTGCCAGCAGCCAAGAGTTCAGGGGCGAGGGTGAAAAACTGTTTTTT. As protein: CASSQEFRGEGEKLFF.

The chain's CDR3 is CASSFIGELFF. The CDR3 region has the DNA TGTGCCAGCAGTTTTATCGGGGAGCTGTTTTTT. The chain has TRBV28 and TRBJ2-2; no definite D call. This CDR3 region has 11 residues. Per germline, CDR1 MDHEN and CDR2 SYDVKM. V was pared by 3 bases and J by 7 bases, with 3 bases between. The variable domain in full, completed from reference TRBV28 and TRBJ2-2, reads DVKVTQSSRYLVKRTGEKVFLECVQDMDHENMFWYRQDPGLGLRLIYFSYDVKMKEKGDIPEGYSVSREKKERFSLILESASTNQTSMYLCASSFIGELFFGEGSRLTVL.

This clone was observed a few times. This chain uses TRBV19 with TRBJ1-4; 9 nucleotides line up with TRBD1. The CDR3 runs to 17 residues. Trimming at V came to 4 bases and at J to 0 bases, leaving 6 bases not matched to a gene. Germline CDR1 LNHDA, CDR2 SQIVND (reference sequence). CDR3 in amino acids: CASSTGQGFSTNEKLFF. CDR3 nucleotide sequence: TGTGCCAGTAGTACGGGACAGGGATTTTCAACTAATGAAAAACTGTTTTTT.

This clone was detected only a few times. J is TRBJ2-7 and V is TRBV30; D ambiguous. V lost 4 bases and J lost 0, with 7 bases in between. The length of the CDR3 is 12 residues. Germline lookup yields CDR1 GTSNPN and CDR2 SVGIG (reference sequence). The CDR3 region is CAWTQYSYEQYF. DNA of the CDR3: TGTGCCTGGACACAGTACTCCTACGAGCAGTACTTC. The complete variable domain, with remaining parts taken from reference TRBV30 and TRBJ2-7, reads SQTIHQWPATLVQPVGSPLSLECTVEGTSNPNLYWYRQAAGRGLQLLFYSVGIGQISSEVPQNLSASRPQDRQFILSSKKLLLSDSGFYLCAWTQYSYEQYFGPGTRLTVT.

This clone was seen just once. The chain couples TRBV2 to TRBJ1-4; the match to TRBD1 covers 12 bases. From germline, CDR1 is SNHLY and CDR2 FYNNEI. This CDR3 has 12 residues. Trimming at V came to 6 bases and at J to 16 bases, leaving 6 bases not matched to a gene. This CDR3 is CASRGTGGSGFF. For the CDR3, the DNA is TGTGCCAGCAGGGGGACAGGGGGCTCAGGGTTTTTT.

This rearrangement joins TRBV9 to TRBJ2-3, with a tentative D call TRBD2 (5 bases). The CDR3 loop spans 12 amino acids. Germline V gives CDR1 SGDLS, CDR2 YYNGEE. V lost 4 bases and J 5 bases, leaving 8 bases between the germline ends. Here the CDR3 reads CASSLREDTQYF. DNA for the CDR3: TGTGCCAGCAGCCTGAGGGAAGATACGCAGTATTTT.

CDR3 bases: TGTGCCAGCAGTTATCGGACTAGCGCGATTGAGCAGTTCTTC. Translated, it gives CASSYRTSAIEQFF. V is TRBV6-6 and J is TRBJ2-1; the match to TRBD2 covers 9 bases. The V and J ends lost 3 bases and 9 bases, in that order; junction bases with no gene match: 6. Germline values: CDR1 MNHNY, CDR2 SVGAGI (reference sequence). The CDR3 is made up of 14 amino acids.

In its sample, this clone was seen a few times. At one of its ends the junction is not consistent with the germline gene, which may arise from a read error. The chain is built from TRBV30 and TRBJ1-1; unclear D gene. There are 11 residues in the CDR3. Per the germline V gene, CDR1 is GTSNPN and CDR2 is SVGIG (reference sequence). The CDR3 loop is CTCVMNTEAFF. For the CDR3, the DNA is TGTACCTGTGTCATGAACACTGAAGCTTTCTTT.

The V call is TRBV9, the J call TRBJ1-4; no reliable D call. CDR3 length: 15 residues. With 0 bases removed from V and 8 bases from J, the gap between germline ends came to 14 bases. In germline, CDR1 is SGDLS, CDR2 YYNGEE. This chain's CDR3 is CASSVAGSLEEKLFF. The CDR3 nucleotides are TGTGCCAGCAGCGTAGCCGGGAGTCTAGAGGAAAAACTGTTTTTT.